The clone carrying this TCR beta chain was observed at least ten times. What it binds is unknown. The data derive from a study of cytomegalovirus exposure and HLA in healthy donors. Per germline, CDR1 MGHRA and CDR2 YSYEKL. This CDR3 has 16 amino acids. The V gene end was trimmed by 4 bases and the J gene end by 4 bases; junction bases not matched to a gene: 9. Study-level points and caveats: When the data were analyzed later, several of the most significant clusters appeared to be linked to common viral pathogens. Fewer N-insertions than the roughly 630-donor mean were reportedly shown by an Asian-associated ancestry cluster in a later analysis.

It was with 60 Vbeta and 13 Jbeta primers that the PCR ran. The protocol was immunoSEQ multiplex PCR, while the TCRdb copy is restricted to in-frame clones and leaves out a portion. The sample contains 110,000 to 150,000 clones, approximately 68% of which appear only once. This receptor was obtained from a man aged 60-69 years in good health and CMV-seronegative. V gene TRBV4-1 combines with J gene TRBJ2-5, with 10 bases identical to TRBD2. The sequenced sample consisted of PBMCs. The CDR3 region is CASSPPSGRASETQYF. The CDR3 DNA reads TGCGCCAGCAGCCCGCCCAGCGGGAGGGCCTCAGAGACCCAGTACTTC.